This T cell receptor (beta chain) was recorded in a study of long-term antiretroviral therapy in people with HIV (dated by TCRdb to between 2021 and 2022). Regarding the study in general: The earliest samples were collected roughly a decade before the 2015 WHO recommendation for immediate ART, at a time when ART was usually postponed until CD4 counts fell. Among the 30 to 35 participants with HIV, roughly eleven were female. A total of around 200 cryopreserved PBMC samples were contributed to the cohort by 30 adults with confirmed HIV infection, with samples collected serially over a mean of approximately six years (range 1-12). Test extractions of a monoclonal T-cell line alongside 30 or so polyclonal samples showed no cross-contamination during QIAcube processing. Whether ART initiation and durable HIV suppression were associated with changes in peripheral blood TRB repertoire composition and diversity was tested in a retrospective serial study.

CDR1 and CDR2 (SGHVS, FQNEAQ) derive from the germline V gene. V and J are truncated by 3 bases and 2 bases respectively, leaving an intervening sequence of 11 bases. The CDR3 starts with the cysteine, ends with the phenylalanine, and has 14 residues. Left in the record is the CDR3 DNA by itself, 42 bases read in frame from the first base. What the study reported, not specific to this receptor: Inferences about post-ART repertoire changes are limited because no data were available on ART adherence, viral resistance or therapy changes. Samples dated from the mid-2000s to the late 2010s, and the ART regimens used may be less effective than current ones. Starting ART was linked to a significant rise in TRB diversity, yet even with long-term ART the diversity remained significantly lower than in transplant donor controls. Narrower CDR3 length ranges were observed in HIV repertoires than in controls, and an antigen-experienced repertoire with only a slight naive shift after ART was suggested by the network structure. Expanded TRB clones identified before ART initiation dominated the repertoire at all time points, although this dominance fluctuated and declined in many PLHIV after ART. Because cell numbers in pre-ART samples were limited, unsorted PBMC were profiled instead of sorted CD4+ and CD8+ T cells. Since PBMC availability was limited, sequencing covered only the TCR beta chain, with no alpha chain pairing.

Details on this clone: Its antigen remains unidentified. Base qualities are not recorded, but no much larger clone differs from it by a single base.

To be included, a participant needed at least one PBMC sample from before ART initiation plus at least two post-ART samples. Every participant with HIV received treatment in the United States of America. Before DNA extraction, cryopreserved samples containing roughly 1-11 million PBMC were thawed and washed. At the time of the earliest PBMC sample, participants with HIV were aged between roughly 20 and 55 years. Each participant contributed PBMC samples from 1-4 timepoints before ART initiation and 2-8 timepoints after ART initiation, with a median of 7 samples. For every participant, serial HIV viral load, CD4+ T-cell count, ART history and demographic data were obtained. Using a Qiagen kit on a QIAcube, genomic DNA was extracted from unsorted PBMC, with samples processed in batches of 12. The immunoSEQ hsTCRB v3.0 assay was used at survey level resolution to sequence the TRB variable region. A depth of roughly 40,000-55,000 T-cell genomes per sample was targeted for TRB sequencing. Pooled TRB libraries were sequenced on an Illumina MiSeq with a v3 150-cycle kit. In the source study's methods: Repertoire analysis ran in R within a reproducible Nextflow workflow covering QC, data transformation and analysis. LymphoSeq2, an R package for exploring AIRR-Seq data, was used to implement the custom analyses. A few samples yielding fewer than 5000 total TRB sequences were excluded, leaving 150 to 200 analyzed HIV repertoires. Of the 188 retained HIV repertoires, about 60 were collected before and roughly 130 after ART initiation. Repertoires were downsampled to 5000 TRB nucleotide sequences, with summary statistics averaged over 100 downsampling iterations. The analysis kept only TRB sequences whose CDR3 regions were at least seven amino acids long. A Shannon entropy-derived clonality score and the Gini coefficient were used to measure diversity. Repertoire networks linked the top 5000 CDR3 amino acid sequences whenever two sequences differed by an edit distance of one. For TRB CDR3 amino acid sequences, GLIPH2 was used to predict antigen specificity groups and MHC restriction. CDR3 amino acid sequences were matched against VDJdb and McPAS-TCR to flag known CMV, EBV, HIV or tissue antigen associations. Pre-ART, post-ART and control groups were compared with Wilcoxon signed-rank tests and Holm-Bonferroni correction. TCRdb re-hosts the immuneACCESS table, in-frame sequences only. Its copies lack some clones; in the studies checked, an unresolved V gene accounts for under half of them, and the cause for the rest is not known. V, J and clone size reflect that table, while D and trimming were determined from the DNA. This sample lists approximately 35,000 clones; 75% to 85% were detected once. Clones ranked in the top ten supply approximately 3.2% of the sample.

The chain links TRBV7-8 with TRBJ2-7; no D segment can be confidently identified. The starting material was unsorted PBMCs, obtained 1.9 years after starting antiretroviral therapy. This sequence originates from a man aged 18 to 29 with HIV. The CDR3 corresponds to CASSFRVAPYEQYF. The nucleotide sequence reads as follows: TGTGCCAGCAGCTTCAGAGTGGCCCCCTACGAGCAGTACTTC.